This is a list of T cell receptor beta chains from one sample in a study of T cells in localized non-small cell lung cancer. Profiling relied on immunoSEQ multiplex PCR, and the TCRdb table lists in-frame clones only, not all of them. Of about 33,000 clones in the sample, under 90% were seen once. Sequenced material: peripheral blood, taken before any cancer treatment. The receptor source for this set is a male donor aged 60 or over with stage III lung adenocarcinoma. The CDR3 runs from the conserved cysteine through the conserved F or W. The D gene is left open where the match is weak. Size is omitted from some rows. Given values are once, few, many or a class for expanded clones.

V gene: TRBV5-5
J gene: TRBJ1-6
clone size: -
D gene: TRBD1
CDR3 protein: CASAPGGDSPLHF
CDR3 DNA: TGTGCCAGCGCCCCAGGGGGGGATTCACCCCTCCACTTT

V gene: TRBV29-1
J gene: TRBJ2-5
clone size: -
D gene: -
CDR3 protein: CSVVLRDKGIYETQYF
CDR3 DNA: TGCAGCGTTGTCTTACGTGATAAGGGAATTTACGAGACCCAGTACTTC

V gene: TRBV19
J gene: TRBJ2-2
clone size: -
D gene: -
CDR3 protein: CASSISPPLVVTGELFF
CDR3 DNA: TGTGCCAGTAGTATATCTCCCCCCTTAGTCGTCACCGGGGAGCTGTTTTTT

V gene: TRBV5-8
J gene: TRBJ2-3
clone size: -
D gene: -
CDR3 protein: CASSAAQGYTDTQYF
CDR3 DNA: TGTGCCAGCAGCGCCGCACAGGGATACACAGATACGCAGTATTTT

V gene: TRBV6-6
J gene: TRBJ2-7
clone size: few
D gene: TRBD2
CDR3 protein: CASSRLAGYEQYF
CDR3 DNA: TGTGCCAGCAGTCGACTAGCGGGGTACGAGCAGTACTTC

V gene: TRBV6-6
J gene: TRBJ2-2
clone size: -
D gene: -
CDR3 protein: CASKKGGELFF
CDR3 DNA: TGTGCCAGCAAAAAAGGCGGGGAGCTGTTTTTT

V gene: TRBV7-9
J gene: TRBJ2-7
clone size: -
D gene: -
CDR3 protein: CASNPGAGEQYF
CDR3 DNA: TGTGCCAGCAACCCAGGGGCGGGCGAGCAGTACTTC

V gene: TRBV28
J gene: TRBJ2-7
clone size: -
D gene: -
CDR3 protein: CASSLERASYEQYF
CDR3 DNA: TGTGCCAGCAGTTTAGAAAGAGCGTCCTACGAGCAGTACTTC

V gene: TRBV7-8
J gene: TRBJ2-1
clone size: once
D gene: -
CDR3 protein: CASSTAGVAYNEQFF
CDR3 DNA: TGTGCCAGCAGCACTGCAGGGGTTGCCTACAATGAGCAGTTCTTC

V gene: TRBV11-2
J gene: TRBJ1-1
clone size: once
D gene: TRBD1
CDR3 protein: CASRLTGGMNTEAFF
CDR3 DNA: TGTGCCAGCAGGCTGACAGGGGGGATGAACACTGAAGCTTTCTTT

V gene: TRBV7-8
J gene: TRBJ2-1
clone size: once
D gene: TRBD2
CDR3 protein: CASSFVSGRVDEQFF
CDR3 DNA: TGTGCCAGCAGCTTCGTCAGCGGGAGGGTCGATGAGCAGTTCTTC

V gene: TRBV18
J gene: TRBJ2-7
clone size: -
D gene: -
CDR3 protein: CASSPPGHLYEQYF
CDR3 DNA: TGTGCCAGCTCACCACCAGGACACCTCTACGAGCAGTACTTC

V gene: TRBV30
J gene: TRBJ2-5
clone size: -
D gene: TRBD2
CDR3 protein: CAWELAGYQETQYF
CDR3 DNA: TGTGCCTGGGAACTAGCGGGGTACCAAGAGACCCAGTACTTC

V gene: TRBV29-1
J gene: TRBJ2-3
clone size: once
D gene: TRBD1
CDR3 protein: CSVEDRGSTDTQYF
CDR3 DNA: TGCAGCGTTGAAGACAGGGGGAGCACAGATACGCAGTATTTT

V gene: TRBV6-5
J gene: TRBJ2-7
clone size: -
D gene: -
CDR3 protein: CASSSADRFYEQYF
CDR3 DNA: TGTGCCAGCAGTTCAGCCGACCGATTCTACGAGCAGTACTTC

V gene: TRBV29-1
J gene: TRBJ2-1
clone size: -
D gene: -
CDR3 protein: CSVDTYNEQFF
CDR3 DNA: TGCAGCGTCGATACCTACAATGAGCAGTTCTTC

V gene: TRBV28
J gene: TRBJ1-3
clone size: once
D gene: -
CDR3 protein: CASSPRLGNSGNTIYF
CDR3 DNA: TGTGCCAGCAGTCCACGGCTAGGGAACTCTGGAAACACCATATATTTT

V gene: TRBV20-1
J gene: TRBJ2-1
clone size: -
D gene: -
CDR3 protein: CSAAGSGEFF
CDR3 DNA: TGCAGTGCCGCAGGCTCAGGGGAGTTCTTC

V gene: TRBV19
J gene: TRBJ2-6
clone size: once
D gene: TRBD2
CDR3 protein: CASSIVRGGPGANVLTF
CDR3 DNA: TGTGCCAGTAGTATTGTGCGGGGGGGCCCTGGGGCCAACGTCCTGACTTTC

V gene: TRBV6-6
J gene: TRBJ2-1
clone size: -
D gene: -
CDR3 protein: CASSPPWRQRNEQFF
CDR3 DNA: TGTGCCAGCAGTCCTCCCTGGCGGCAGAGGAATGAGCAGTTCTTC

V gene: TRBV7-9
J gene: TRBJ2-7
clone size: -
D gene: TRBD2
CDR3 protein: CASSSTSGSDEQYF
CDR3 DNA: TGTGCCAGCAGCTCGACTAGCGGGAGTGACGAGCAGTACTTC

V gene: TRBV20-1
J gene: TRBJ2-1
clone size: -
D gene: -
CDR3 protein: CSAGIDEQFF
CDR3 DNA: TGCAGTGCGGGCATTGATGAGCAGTTCTTC

V gene: TRBV19
J gene: TRBJ1-5
clone size: -
D gene: -
CDR3 protein: CASSINGNFGQPQHF
CDR3 DNA: TGTGCCAGTAGTATAAATGGAAACTTTGGACAGCCCCAGCATTTT

V gene: TRBV5-1
J gene: TRBJ2-5
clone size: -
D gene: -
CDR3 protein: CASSLAGTETQYF
CDR3 DNA: TGCGCCAGCAGCTTGGCCGGGACGGAGACCCAGTACTTC

V gene: TRBV30
J gene: TRBJ2-7
clone size: -
D gene: TRBD1
CDR3 protein: CAWSFFRQGAYEQYF
CDR3 DNA: TGTGCCTGGAGTTTCTTCAGACAGGGGGCTTACGAGCAGTACTTC

V gene: TRBV6-5
J gene: TRBJ1-1
clone size: -
D gene: -
CDR3 protein: CASSLMEGENTEAFF
CDR3 DNA: TGTGCCAGCAGTTTGATGGAGGGAGAGAACACTGAAGCTTTCTTT

V gene: TRBV19
J gene: TRBJ1-1
clone size: -
D gene: TRBD1
CDR3 protein: CASLGTGVITEAFF
CDR3 DNA: TGTGCCAGCCTCGGGACAGGGGTTATCACTGAAGCTTTCTTT

V gene: TRBV19
J gene: TRBJ2-2
clone size: -
D gene: -
CDR3 protein: CASSNPNTGELFF
CDR3 DNA: TGTGCCAGTTCTAATCCGAACACCGGGGAGCTGTTTTTT

V gene: TRBV19
J gene: TRBJ2-5
clone size: -
D gene: -
CDR3 protein: CASRGSQRETQYF
CDR3 DNA: TGTGCCAGTAGGGGGAGCCAAAGAGAGACCCAGTACTTC

V gene: TRBV27
J gene: TRBJ1-1
clone size: -
D gene: -
CDR3 protein: CASSLSSATVTFF
CDR3 DNA: TGTGCCAGCAGTTTATCTTCGGCGACAGTAACTTTCTTT

V gene: TRBV2
J gene: TRBJ1-5
clone size: -
D gene: TRBD1
CDR3 protein: CASSVEGGFQPQHF
CDR3 DNA: TGTGCCAGCAGTGTAGAAGGGGGCTTTCAGCCCCAGCATTTT

V gene: TRBV27
J gene: TRBJ2-7
clone size: -
D gene: TRBD2
CDR3 protein: CASSPTPVASGTYEQYF
CDR3 DNA: TGTGCCAGCAGTCCTACCCCCGTGGCTAGCGGGACCTACGAGCAGTACTTC

V gene: TRBV6-6
J gene: TRBJ2-1
clone size: -
D gene: TRBD2
CDR3 protein: CASSYETSGSNEQFF
CDR3 DNA: TGTGCCAGCAGTTATGAGACTAGCGGGAGCAATGAGCAGTTCTTC

V gene: TRBV7-8
J gene: TRBJ2-4
clone size: once
D gene: -
CDR3 protein: CASSLAPGGPAKNIQYF
CDR3 DNA: TGTGCCAGCAGCTTAGCGCCGGGGGGCCCAGCCAAAAACATTCAGTACTTC

V gene: TRBV4-1
J gene: TRBJ2-1
clone size: -
D gene: -
CDR3 protein: CASSLEGGRGEQFF
CDR3 DNA: TGCGCCAGCAGCCTCGAGGGTGGCCGCGGTGAGCAGTTCTTC

V gene: TRBV6-5
J gene: TRBJ2-7
clone size: once
D gene: -
CDR3 protein: CASSPPKIFGGEQYF
CDR3 DNA: TGTGCCAGCAGTCCCCCCAAGATATTCGGAGGCGAGCAGTACTTC

V gene: TRBV5-8
J gene: TRBJ2-1
clone size: -
D gene: -
CDR3 protein: CASSLYTYNEQFF
CDR3 DNA: TGTGCCAGCAGCTTGTACACCTACAATGAGCAGTTCTTC

V gene: TRBV13
J gene: TRBJ1-2
clone size: -
D gene: TRBD1
CDR3 protein: CASSSTRDRDNFDGYTF
CDR3 DNA: TGTGCCAGCAGCTCAACCCGGGACAGGGATAATTTCGATGGCTACACCTTC

V gene: TRBV5-1
J gene: TRBJ1-1
clone size: few
D gene: -
CDR3 protein: CASSSSGGNTEAFF
CDR3 DNA: TGCGCCAGCAGCTCGTCTGGGGGGAACACTGAAGCTTTCTTT

V gene: TRBV6-6
J gene: TRBJ1-2
clone size: once
D gene: -
CDR3 protein: CASSYSESYGYTF
CDR3 DNA: TGTGCCAGCAGTTACTCGGAAAGCTATGGCTACACCTTC

V gene: TRBV7-9
J gene: TRBJ1-4
clone size: -
D gene: -
CDR3 protein: CASSSLEGTSNEKLFF
CDR3 DNA: TGTGCCAGCAGCTCCCTAGAAGGGACATCGAACGAAAAACTGTTTTTT

V gene: TRBV5-1
J gene: TRBJ1-1
clone size: -
D gene: TRBD1
CDR3 protein: CASSMGQGYTEAFF
CDR3 DNA: TGCGCCAGCAGTATGGGACAGGGTTACACTGAAGCTTTCTTT

V gene: TRBV6-5
J gene: TRBJ2-7
clone size: -
D gene: TRBD1
CDR3 protein: CATFRDRGNEQYF
CDR3 DNA: TGTGCCACCTTCCGGGACAGGGGAAACGAGCAGTACTTC

V gene: TRBV7-9
J gene: TRBJ1-1
clone size: -
D gene: TRBD1
CDR3 protein: CAIGGQGITEAFF
CDR3 DNA: TGTGCCATAGGGGGACAGGGAATCACTGAAGCTTTCTTT

V gene: TRBV5-1
J gene: TRBJ2-6
clone size: -
D gene: -
CDR3 protein: CASSYDGSGANVLTF
CDR3 DNA: TGCGCCAGCAGCTACGACGGCTCTGGGGCCAACGTCCTGACTTTC

V gene: TRBV2
J gene: TRBJ1-2
clone size: once
D gene: TRBD1
CDR3 protein: CARSGTGVGPLYGYTF
CDR3 DNA: TGTGCCAGGTCCGGGACAGGGGTTGGCCCCCTCTATGGCTACACCTTC

V gene: TRBV28
J gene: TRBJ2-3
clone size: -
D gene: -
CDR3 protein: CASSSRTTDTQYF
CDR3 DNA: TGTGCCAGCAGTTCCCGGACTACAGATACGCAGTATTTT

V gene: TRBV25-1
J gene: TRBJ2-7
clone size: -
D gene: TRBD2
CDR3 protein: CASSDSGRTDEQYF
CDR3 DNA: TGTGCCAGCAGTGACTCCGGGAGGACCGACGAGCAGTACTTC

V gene: TRBV7-2
J gene: TRBJ1-5
clone size: -
D gene: -
CDR3 protein: CASSAQGYNQPQHF
CDR3 DNA: TGTGCCAGCAGCGCCCAGGGTTACAATCAGCCCCAGCATTTT

V gene: TRBV11-3
J gene: TRBJ2-2
clone size: -
D gene: TRBD2
CDR3 protein: CASSLIGGGTGELFF
CDR3 DNA: TGTGCCAGCAGCTTAATTGGCGGGGGCACCGGGGAGCTGTTTTTT

V gene: TRBV4-1
J gene: TRBJ2-1
clone size: -
D gene: TRBD2
CDR3 protein: CASSQDGTSVYNEQFF
CDR3 DNA: TGCGCCAGCAGCCAAGATGGGACTAGCGTCTACAATGAGCAGTTCTTC

V gene: TRBV7-9
J gene: TRBJ1-4
clone size: -
D gene: -
CDR3 protein: CASSPPLGQGINEKLFF
CDR3 DNA: TGTGCCAGCAGCCCACCTCTGGGGCAGGGGATTAATGAAAAACTGTTTTTT

V gene: TRBV4-1
J gene: TRBJ2-5
clone size: -
D gene: -
CDR3 protein: CASSPKFPDSQETQYF
CDR3 DNA: TGCGCCAGCAGCCCCAAGTTCCCGGACAGCCAAGAGACCCAGTACTTC